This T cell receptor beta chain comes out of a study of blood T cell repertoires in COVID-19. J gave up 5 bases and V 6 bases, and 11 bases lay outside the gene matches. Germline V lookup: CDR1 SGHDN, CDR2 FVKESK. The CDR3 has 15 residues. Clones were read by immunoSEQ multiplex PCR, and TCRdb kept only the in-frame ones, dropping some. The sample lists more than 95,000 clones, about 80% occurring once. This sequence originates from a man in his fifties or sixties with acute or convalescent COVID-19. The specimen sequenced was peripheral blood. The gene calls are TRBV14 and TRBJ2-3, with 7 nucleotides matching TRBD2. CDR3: CASRSSGLVGDTQYF. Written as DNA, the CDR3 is TGTGCCAGCAGGAGTAGCGGGCTAGTGGGAGATACGCAGTATTTT.